Below, 8 T cell receptor beta chains from the same sample are listed, as sequenced in a study of CXCR3-negative and CXCR3-positive naive CD8 T cells. The method, 5' RACE with UMI labels, was used to prepare the TRB cDNA libraries. TCRdb re-called the 5' RACE reads and catalogs CDR3 proteins one per entry, DNA excluded. The sample data list 8,500 to 10,000 distinct CDR3 sequences. The sample comprised naive CXCR3- CD8+ T cells from blood. Documented subset: CD45RO-CCR7+CD27+CD95- naive CD8+ T cells lacking CXCR3 (TNR3-). The receptors stem from a human donor in good health. Some clones in this sample may be carry-over from other donors' samples.

This clonotype is called medium-sized based on its frequency. The genes are TRBV29-1 and TRBJ2-1; TCRdb's D call, TRBD2, is unchecked because there is no DNA. Germline-derived CDR1 and CDR2 are SQVTM and ANQGSEA. This CDR3 is built from 14 residues. CDR3 amino acids: CSVDPRESAYEQFF.

In terms of frequency, this clonotype is medium-sized. The V and J genes are TRBV6-6 and TRBJ1-5; TCRdb calls TRBD1, which cannot be checked without DNA. The CDR3 is 15 amino acids. Per germline, CDR1 MNHNY and CDR2 SVGAGI (reference sequence). CDR3 sequence: CASTSSAQGNQPQHF.

This chain joins TRBV11-3 and TRBJ2-7. The germline CDR1 and CDR2 sequences are SGHNT and YENEEA. CDR3 length: 13 amino acids. The CDR3 sequence is CASSSPFAYEQYF.

This clonotype is labeled medium-sized based on frequency. The rearrangement links TRBV7-2 to TRBJ2-2; TCRdb outputs TRBD1, but without DNA this stays unchecked. CDR3 length: 14 amino acids. CDR1 and CDR2 from the germline V gene are SGHTA and FQGNSA. CDR3 sequence: CASSTGIGSGELFF.

The rearrangement joins TRBV5-4 to TRBJ1-5; TCRdb outputs TRBD1, but without DNA this stays unchecked. This CDR3 has 14 residues. Germline V CDR1 and CDR2: SGHNT, YYREEE (reference sequence). The CDR3 is CASSLAGANQPQHF.

The chain joins TRBV13 to TRBJ2-7; no DNA is available, so the TRBD1 call from TCRdb remains unchecked. Germline CDR1 and CDR2: PRHDT and FYEKMQ (reference sequence). This CDR3 has 16 amino acids. CDR3 sequence: CASSFSPGQGAYEQYF. Full variable domain (missing parts from reference TRBV13 and TRBJ2-7): AAGVIQSPRHLIKEKRETATLKCYPIPRHDTVYWYQQGPGQDPQFLISFYEKMQSDKGSIPDRFSAQQFSDYHSELNMSSLELGDSALYFCASSFSPGQGAYEQYFGPGTRLTVT.

This clonotype is deemed medium-sized by its frequency. The CDR3 region is CASGQGLTSLVNEKLFF. The V and J genes are TRBV5-1 and TRBJ1-4; the D call of TRBD1 rests on TCRdb alone, since no DNA is present to check it. The CDR3 sequence is 17 residues long. The germline gives CDR1 SGHRS, CDR2 YFSETQ.

This clonotype is classed as medium-sized by frequency. The chain couples TRBV10-3 to TRBJ2-1. In germline, CDR1 is ENHRY, CDR2 SYGVKD. The CDR3 sequence is 13 residues long. The CDR3 reads CAISVQAYNEQFF.